One sample yielded the 14 T cell receptor beta chains listed below, sequenced in a study of siplizumab effects on memory and regulatory T cells. Assay used: immunoSEQ multiplex PCR; TCRdb lists only in-frame clones, some missing. The sample lists around 77,000 clones; roughly nine tenths were seen once. The sample was CD8+ T cells sorted from blood. These TCRs come from a human donor in good health.

This clone was found a few times. V gene TRBV19 combines with J gene TRBJ2-2, with a possible D match to TRBD2 (6 bases). The CDR3 covers 14 residues. CDR1 and CDR2 from the germline V gene are LNHDA and SQIVND (reference sequence). Trimming took 1 base from V and 7 from J, leaving 10 bases between them. This chain's CDR3 is CASSIAGAVGELFF. CDR3 DNA sequence: TGTGCCAGTAGTATAGCGGGAGCGGTCGGGGAGCTGTTTTTT.

The gene calls are TRBV5-6 and TRBJ1-6; 7 bases fit TRBD1. V lost 4 bases, J lost 8 bases, and 6 bases stayed unmatched. This CDR3 spans 14 amino acids. CDR1 is SGHDT, CDR2 YYEEEE, per germline. This CDR3 reads CASSKQGTHSPLHF. CDR3 DNA sequence: TGTGCCAGCAGCAAACAGGGGACGCATTCACCCCTCCACTTT. Looking up the rest from reference TRBV5-6 and TRBJ1-6 gives the full variable domain: DAGVTQSPTHLIKTRGQQVTLRCSPKSGHDTVSWYQQALGQGPQFIFQYYEEEERQRGNFPDRFSGHQFPNYSSELNVNALLLGDSALYLCASSKQGTHSPLHFGNGTRLTVT.

This clone was recorded only once. The chain is built from TRBV5-5 and TRBJ2-7; D is unclear. The CDR3 is 15 residues long. CDR1 and CDR2 from the germline V gene are SGHKS and YYEKEE (reference sequence). Trimming took off 3 bases at V and 2 bases at J, with 15 bases between the two ends. The CDR3 protein is CASSSNSSPTYEQYF. Written as DNA, the CDR3 is TGTGCCAGCAGCTCCAATTCTAGTCCGACCTACGAGCAGTACTTC.

The chain combines TRBV18 with TRBJ2-4; D could derive from TRBD1 or TRBD2 (5 bases each). Germline values: CDR1 KGHSH, CDR2 LQKENI. The CDR3 extends over 16 amino acids. V was shortened by 0 bases and J by 9 bases, with 18 bases between the two germline ends. The CDR3 is CASSPPGTGLLSIQYF. CDR3 sequence (DNA): TGTGCCAGCTCACCACCCGGGACGGGCCTTTTGAGCATTCAGTACTTC.

This rearrangement joins TRBV7-9 to TRBJ1-2; 8 positions match TRBD1. The J segment lost 4 bases and the V segment lost 5 bases, leaving 3 bases of the junction unmatched. Per germline, CDR1 SEHNR and CDR2 FQNEAQ (reference sequence). The CDR3 length is 13 residues. CDR3 in DNA: TGTGCCAGCAGCGCGACAGGGGTCTATGGCTACACCTTC. This sequence encodes CASSATGVYGYTF.

The CDR3 DNA follows: TGTGCCAGCAGTTACTCTAGCGGGATCCACAATGAGCAGTTCTTC. Its translation: CASSYSSGIHNEQFF. The V call is TRBV6-6, the J call TRBJ2-1; 8 positions agree with TRBD2. V dropped 0 bases and J dropped 5; count of bases not matched to a gene: 3. This CDR3 contains 15 residues. The germline V gene encodes CDR1 MNHNY and CDR2 SVGAGI (reference sequence).

The chain recombines TRBV4-2 with TRBJ1-6, with a tentative D call TRBD1 (5 bases). Germline-derived CDR1 and CDR2 are LGHNA and YNFKEQ. The CDR3 runs to 19 residues. Trimming took 0 bases from V and 0 from J, leaving 15 bases between them. CDR3 in DNA: TGTGCCAGCAGCCAAGATGCGGAGGGGCCGAGCTCCTATAATTCACCCCTCCACTTT. Translated, it gives CASSQDAEGPSSYNSPLHF.

This clone was picked up one time. The CDR3 DNA reads as TGTGCCAGCAGCGGCCGGGACAGGGGATTCTACGAGCAGTACTTC. The encoded protein is CASSGRDRGFYEQYF. The chain carries TRBV9 and TRBJ2-7; 10 nucleotides match TRBD1. Germline V gene data show CDR1 as SGDLS and CDR2 as YYNGEE. This CDR3 region has 15 residues. V trimming: 3 bases; J trimming: 3 bases; junction bases outside the gene matches: 6.

This clone has only one observation. The rearrangement joins TRBV11-2 to TRBJ2-3; D not resolved. CDR1 and CDR2 from the germline V gene are SGHAT and FQNNGV. Trimming removed 1 base from V and 3 bases from J, with 11 bases in between. The CDR3 covers 15 residues. CDR3 amino acids: CASSLGYMSTDTQYF. The CDR3 region has the DNA TGTGCCAGCAGCTTAGGTTATATGAGTACAGATACGCAGTATTTT.

The rearrangement links TRBV10-2 to TRBJ2-1; the D is unclear. Trimming shortened V by 2 bases and J by 4 bases, and 9 bases separated the two germline ends. CDR3 size: 14 residues. The germline V gene has CDR1 WSHSY and CDR2 SAAADI. For the CDR3, the DNA is TGCGCCAGCAGTGAGAAGGACCTATACAATGAGCAGTTCTTC. Amino acid sequence: CASSEKDLYNEQFF.

V and J are TRBV28 and TRBJ2-5, with D possibly TRBD2 on 5 matching bases. The CDR3 runs 13 residues. CDR1 and CDR2 from the germline V gene are MDHEN and SYDVKM. The ends were cut back, 6 bases at V and 5 bases at J, with 13 bases in the middle. The CDR3 reads CASSPTGMETQYF. In DNA, the CDR3 is TGTGCCAGCAGCCCCACGGGAATGGAGACCCAGTACTTC. The whole variable domain, filled in from reference TRBV28 and TRBJ2-5, reads DVKVTQSSRYLVKRTGEKVFLECVQDMDHENMFWYRQDPGLGLRLIYFSYDVKMKEKGDIPEGYSVSREKKERFSLILESASTNQTSMYLCASSPTGMETQYFGPGTRLLVL.

This clone appeared a single time. This chain links TRBV27 with TRBJ2-5, with D perhaps given as TRBD1 or TRBD2 (6 bases each). Germline V gene data show CDR1 as MNHEY and CDR2 as SMNVEV (reference sequence). This CDR3 contains 15 residues. V lost 1 base to trimming and J lost 4 bases, with 13 bases between them. CDR3 sequence reads: CASSLYGGLAETQYF. Written as DNA, the CDR3 is TGTGCCAGCAGTTTATATGGGGGGCTGGCAGAGACCCAGTACTTC.

The genes are TRBV7-6 and TRBJ2-1, with TRBD1 identical over 8 bases. CDR3 size: 16 residues. V lost 0 bases, J lost 8 bases, and 9 bases stayed unmatched. In germline, CDR1 is SGHVS, CDR2 FNYEAQ. CDR3: CASSLAWAGGLDEQFF. CDR3 sequence (DNA): TGTGCCAGCAGCTTAGCATGGGCAGGGGGCTTAGATGAGCAGTTCTTC.

The J gene is TRBJ2-5, the V gene TRBV19; maybe TRBD1 (5 bases). Germline V CDR1 and CDR2: LNHDA, SQIVND (reference sequence). This CDR3 contains 14 residues. Trimming left V 5 bases short and J 1 base short, with 11 bases between. The CDR3 sequence: CASSVIGAQETQYF. Written as DNA, the CDR3 is TGTGCCAGTAGTGTTATTGGGGCCCAAGAGACCCAGTACTTC. The variable domain in full, with the rest retrieved from reference TRBV19 and TRBJ2-5, is DGGITQSPKYLFRKEGQNVTLSCEQNLNHDAMYWYRQDPGQGLRLIYYSQIVNDFQKGDIAEGYSVSREKKESFPLTVTSAQKNPTAFYLCASSVIGAQETQYFGPGTRLLVL.